This T cell receptor (beta chain) appears in the sequencing data of a study of cytomegalovirus exposure and HLA in healthy donors. In germline, CDR1 is SGHVS, CDR2 FNYEAQ. This CDR3 has 19 residues. Germline trimming cut 5 bases from V and 2 bases from J; bases unmatched to any gene: 15. Measured with immunoSEQ multiplex PCR; TCRdb has only the in-frame clones, and not every one. Altogether 130,000 to 150,000 clones are present, 85% to 90% being singletons, with the ten largest covering about 3%. This TCR came from a young woman in good health and CMV-seropositive. The chain has TRBV7-6 and TRBJ2-1; 10 nucleotides line up with TRBD2. The sequencing input was PBMCs. DNA of the CDR3: TGTGCCAGCAGCAGGCGGACTAGCGGAGGAGGGATAACCTACAATGAGCAGTTCTTC. It is translated as CASSRRTSGGGITYNEQFF. Full variable domain (rest looked up from reference TRBV7-6 and TRBJ2-1): GAGVSQSPRYKVTKRGQDVALRCDPISGHVSLYWYRQALGQGPEFLTYFNYEAQQDKSGLPNDRFSAERPEGSISTLTIQRTEQRDSAMYRCASSRRTSGGGITYNEQFFGPGTRLTVL.